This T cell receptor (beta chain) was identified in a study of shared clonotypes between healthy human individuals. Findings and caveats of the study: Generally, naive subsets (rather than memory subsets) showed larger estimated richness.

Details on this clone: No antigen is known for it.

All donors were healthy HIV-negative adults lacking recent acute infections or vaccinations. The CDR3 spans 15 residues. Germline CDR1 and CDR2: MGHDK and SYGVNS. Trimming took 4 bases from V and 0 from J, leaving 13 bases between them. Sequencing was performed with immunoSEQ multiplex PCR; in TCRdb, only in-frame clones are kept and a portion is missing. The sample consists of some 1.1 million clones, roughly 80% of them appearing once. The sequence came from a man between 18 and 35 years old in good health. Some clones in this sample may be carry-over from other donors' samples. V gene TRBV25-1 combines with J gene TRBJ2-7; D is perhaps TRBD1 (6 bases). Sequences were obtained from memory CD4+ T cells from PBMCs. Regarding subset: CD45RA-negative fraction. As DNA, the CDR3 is TGTGCCAGCAGTGGACGGGACAAGAGCTCCTACGAGCAGTACTTC. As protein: CASSGRDKSSYEQYF.